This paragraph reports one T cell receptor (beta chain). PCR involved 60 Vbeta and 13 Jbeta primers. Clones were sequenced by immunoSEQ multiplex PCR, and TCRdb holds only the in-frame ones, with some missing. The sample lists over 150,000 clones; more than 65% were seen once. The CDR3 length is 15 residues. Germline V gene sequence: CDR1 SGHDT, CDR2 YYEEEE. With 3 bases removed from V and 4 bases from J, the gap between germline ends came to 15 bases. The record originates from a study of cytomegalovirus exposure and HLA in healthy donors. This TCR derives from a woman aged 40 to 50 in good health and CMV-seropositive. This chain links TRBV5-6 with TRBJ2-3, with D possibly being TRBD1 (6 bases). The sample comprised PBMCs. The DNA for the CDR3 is TGTGCCAGCAGCTCACAGGGTGGTGGGGCAGATACGCAGTATTTT. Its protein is CASSSQGGGADTQYF.